The rows below give T cell receptor beta chains drawn from one sample of a study of T cell repertoires in cytomegalovirus infection. TCRdb reanalysed the reads using MiXCR and keeps one entry per CDR3 protein. The sample gives 140,000 to 150,000 distinct CDR3 sequences, roughly a third of which show up once; around 50% is in the top ten. Which antigens these TCRs recognize remains unknown. The source material was CD8+ T cells from cultured PBMCs, sampled from culture after CMV antigen stimulation. The receptors come from a human donor in good health (CMV status not recorded). Some clones in this sample may be carry-over from other donors' samples. CDR3s include the opening cysteine and the closing phenylalanine or tryptophan. D genes are given only for firm matches. Rows give clone size only sometimes, using once, few, many, or a class for an expanded clone.

j_call clone_size v_call cdr3_length d_call cdr3_nt cdr3_aa
TRBJ2-7 . TRBV27 15 . TGTGCCAGCAGTTTCCGGGGCCTTTTCTCCTACGAGCAGTACTTC CASSFRGLFSYEQYF
TRBJ2-7 few TRBV2 15 . TGTGCCAGCAGAACTGGAGGGGCCTCCTCCTACGAGCAGTACTTC CASRTGGASSYEQYF
TRBJ2-5 . TRBV7-9 16 TRBD2 TGTGCCAGCAGCCCTGGACTAGCGGGGGTCCAAGAGACCCAGTACTTC CASSPGLAGVQETQYF
TRBJ2-7 few TRBV7-9 14 TRBD1 TGTGCCAGCAGCTTGGGATCAGGGGGTTACGAGCAGTACTTC CASSLGSGGYEQYF
TRBJ1-1 . TRBV7-6 15 . TGTGCCAGCAGCTCCCCGGGGGGCATGAACACTGAAGCTTTCTTT CASSSPGGMNTEAFF
TRBJ2-7 . TRBV7-6 15 TRBD1 TGTGCCAGCAGCCTATCCTGGACAGGGAGCCACGAGCAGTACTTC CASSLSWTGSHEQYF
TRBJ2-1 many TRBV6-5 16 . TGTGCCAGCAGTTACTCCAGCGGGTTTTCCTACAATGAGCAGTTCTTC CASSYSSGFSYNEQFF
TRBJ2-3 . TRBV6-2/TRBV6-3 13 . TGTGCCAGCAGTTACCTCTTCGGAGATACGCAGTATTTT CASSYLFGDTQYF
TRBJ2-7 few TRBV5-6 13 . TGTGCCAGCTCGACCGGGACGGCCTACGAGCAGTACTTC CASSTGTAYEQYF
TRBJ2-7 . TRBV28 14 . TGTGCCAGCAGTTTTAACGGCAACTCCTACGAGCAGTACTTC CASSFNGNSYEQYF
TRBJ2-1 few TRBV12-3/TRBV12-4 16 . TGTGCCAGCAGCAAAGCCCGACACGGACCCAACAATGAGCAGTTCTTC CASSKARHGPNNEQFF
TRBJ2-7 . TRBV6-8 15 TRBD2 TGTGCCAGCAGTGACGGTAGCGGGTCGCTCTACGAGCAGTACTTC CASSDGSGSLYEQYF
TRBJ1-2 few TRBV2 13 TRBD1 TGTGCCACACAGGGGGCCTCTAACTATGGCTACACCTTC CATQGASNYGYTF
TRBJ2-3 . TRBV30 13 . TGTGCCTGTGTAGCGGACCACACAGATACGCAGTATTTT CACVADHTDTQYF